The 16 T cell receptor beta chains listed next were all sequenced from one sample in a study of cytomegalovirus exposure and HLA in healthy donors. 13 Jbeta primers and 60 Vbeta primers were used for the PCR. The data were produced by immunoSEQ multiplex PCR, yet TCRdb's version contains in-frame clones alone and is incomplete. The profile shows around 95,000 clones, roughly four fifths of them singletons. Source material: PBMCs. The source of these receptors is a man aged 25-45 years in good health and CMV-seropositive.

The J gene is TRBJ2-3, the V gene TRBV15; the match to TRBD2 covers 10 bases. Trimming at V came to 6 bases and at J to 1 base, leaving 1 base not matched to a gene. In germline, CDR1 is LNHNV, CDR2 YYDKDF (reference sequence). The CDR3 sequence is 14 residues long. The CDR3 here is CATSGLAGTDTQYF. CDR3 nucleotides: TGTGCCACCAGTGGACTAGCGGGCACAGATACGCAGTATTTT.

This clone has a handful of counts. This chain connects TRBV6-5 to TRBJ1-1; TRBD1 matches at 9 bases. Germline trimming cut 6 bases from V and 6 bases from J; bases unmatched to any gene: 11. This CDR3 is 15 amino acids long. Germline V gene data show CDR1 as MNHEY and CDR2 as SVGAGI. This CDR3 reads CASSLTGQGTSEAFF. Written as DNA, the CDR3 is TGTGCCAGCAGCCTGACCGGACAGGGGACTTCTGAAGCTTTCTTT.

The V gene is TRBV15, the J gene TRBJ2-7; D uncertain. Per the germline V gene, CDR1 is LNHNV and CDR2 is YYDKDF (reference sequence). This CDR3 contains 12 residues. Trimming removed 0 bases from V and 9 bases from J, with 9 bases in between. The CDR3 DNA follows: TGTGCCACCAGCAGAGATAGCCCACTGCAGTACTTC. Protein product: CATSRDSPLQYF. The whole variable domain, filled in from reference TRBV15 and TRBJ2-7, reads DAMVIQNPRYQVTQFGKPVTLSCSQTLNHNVMYWYQQKSSQAPKLLFHYYDKDFNNEADTPDNFQSRRPNTSFCFLDIRSPGLGDTAMYLCATSRDSPLQYFGPGTRLTVT.

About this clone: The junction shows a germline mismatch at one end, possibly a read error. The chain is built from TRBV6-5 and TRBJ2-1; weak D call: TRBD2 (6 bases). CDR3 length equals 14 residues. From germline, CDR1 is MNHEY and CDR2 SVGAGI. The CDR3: CASSFWDSNNEQFF. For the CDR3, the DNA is TGTGCCAGCAGTTTTTGGGACTCCAACAATGAGCAGTTCTTC.

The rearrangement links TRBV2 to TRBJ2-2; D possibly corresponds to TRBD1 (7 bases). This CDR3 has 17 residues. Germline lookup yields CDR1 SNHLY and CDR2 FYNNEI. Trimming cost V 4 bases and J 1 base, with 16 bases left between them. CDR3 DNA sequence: TGTGCCAGCAGTGGGATAGGAGGGACAGTGAACACCGGGGAGCTGTTTTTT. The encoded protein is CASSGIGGTVNTGELFF.

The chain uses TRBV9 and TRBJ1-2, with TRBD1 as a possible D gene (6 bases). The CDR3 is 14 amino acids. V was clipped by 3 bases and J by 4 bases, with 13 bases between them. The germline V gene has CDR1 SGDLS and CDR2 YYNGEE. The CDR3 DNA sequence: TGTGCCAGCAGCGCCCCATGGACAGCCTATGGCTACACCTTC. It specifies CASSAPWTAYGYTF.

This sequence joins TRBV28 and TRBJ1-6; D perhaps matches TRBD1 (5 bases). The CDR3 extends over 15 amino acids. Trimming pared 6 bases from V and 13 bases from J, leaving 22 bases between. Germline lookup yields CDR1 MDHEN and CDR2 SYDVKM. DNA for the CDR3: TGTGCCAGCAGAACCGACGGGGGAAGAGCTCCCCCCCTCCACTTT. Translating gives CASRTDGGRAPPLHF.

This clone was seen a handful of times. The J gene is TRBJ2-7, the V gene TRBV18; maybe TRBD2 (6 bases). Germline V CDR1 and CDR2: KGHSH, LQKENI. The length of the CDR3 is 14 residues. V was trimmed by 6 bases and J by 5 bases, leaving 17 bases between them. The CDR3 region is CASSLRRGLNEQYF. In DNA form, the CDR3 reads TGTGCCAGCTCCCTCAGGCGGGGCCTCAACGAGCAGTACTTC.

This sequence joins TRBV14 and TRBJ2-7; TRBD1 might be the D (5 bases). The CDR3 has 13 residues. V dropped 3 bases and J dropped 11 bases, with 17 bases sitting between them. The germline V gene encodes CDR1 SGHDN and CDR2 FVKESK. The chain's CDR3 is CASSHDSRGTKYF. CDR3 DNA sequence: TGTGCCAGCAGCCATGACTCAAGGGGAACGAAGTACTTC.

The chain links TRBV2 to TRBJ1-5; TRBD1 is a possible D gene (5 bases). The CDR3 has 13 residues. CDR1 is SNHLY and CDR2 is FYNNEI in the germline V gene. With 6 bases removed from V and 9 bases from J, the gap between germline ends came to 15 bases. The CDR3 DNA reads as TGTGCCAGCAGGGACGGGGGAGGGGTGCCCCAGCATTTT. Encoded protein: CASRDGGGVPQHF. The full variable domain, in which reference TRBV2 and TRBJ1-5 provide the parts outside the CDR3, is EPEVTQTPSHQVTQMGQEVILRCVPISNHLYFYWYRQILGQKVEFLVSFYNNEISEKSEIFDDQFSVERPDGSNFTLKIRSTKLEDSAMYFCASRDGGGVPQHFGDGTRLSIL.

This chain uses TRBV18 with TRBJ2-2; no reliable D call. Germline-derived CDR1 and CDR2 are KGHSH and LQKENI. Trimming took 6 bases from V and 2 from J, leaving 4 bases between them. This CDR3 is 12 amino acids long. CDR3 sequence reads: CASSLNTGELFF. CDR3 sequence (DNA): TGTGCCAGCTCCCTCAACACCGGGGAGCTGTTTTTT.

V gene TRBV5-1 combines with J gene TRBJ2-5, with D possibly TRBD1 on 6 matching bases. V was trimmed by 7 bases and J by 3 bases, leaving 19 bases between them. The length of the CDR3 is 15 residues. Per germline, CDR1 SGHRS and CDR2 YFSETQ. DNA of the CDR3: TGCGCCAGCGGTCCAGGGGTTCAGATCAAAGAGACCCAGTACTTC. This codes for CASGPGVQIKETQYF.

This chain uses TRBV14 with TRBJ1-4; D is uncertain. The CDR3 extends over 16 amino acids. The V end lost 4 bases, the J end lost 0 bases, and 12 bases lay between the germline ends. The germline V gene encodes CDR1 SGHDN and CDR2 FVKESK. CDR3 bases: TGTGCCAGCAGCCGACTTCCGGGAGCAACTAATGAAAAACTGTTTTTT. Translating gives CASSRLPGATNEKLFF.

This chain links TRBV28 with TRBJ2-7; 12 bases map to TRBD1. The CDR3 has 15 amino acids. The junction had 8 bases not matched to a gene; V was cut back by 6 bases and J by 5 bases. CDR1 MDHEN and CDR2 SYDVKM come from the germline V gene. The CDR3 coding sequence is TGTGCCAGCAGACGCGGGACAGGGGGCGTCCACGAGCAGTACTTC. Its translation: CASRRGTGGVHEQYF.

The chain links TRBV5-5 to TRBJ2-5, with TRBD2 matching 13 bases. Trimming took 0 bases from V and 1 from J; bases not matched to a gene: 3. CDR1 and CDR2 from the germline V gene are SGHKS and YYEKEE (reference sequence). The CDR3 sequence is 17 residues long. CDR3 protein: CASSLAGLAGVQETQYF. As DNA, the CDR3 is TGTGCCAGCAGCTTGGCCGGACTAGCGGGGGTCCAAGAGACCCAGTACTTC.

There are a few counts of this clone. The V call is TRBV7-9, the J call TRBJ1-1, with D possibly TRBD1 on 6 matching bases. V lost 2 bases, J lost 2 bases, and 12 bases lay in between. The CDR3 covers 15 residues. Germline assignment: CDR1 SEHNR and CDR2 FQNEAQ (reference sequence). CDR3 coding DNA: TGTGCCAGCAGCTTACAGGGGATCATAAACACTGAAGCTTTCTTT. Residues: CASSLQGIINTEAFF.